Each of the 15 T cell receptor beta chains below was sequenced from the same sample in a study of molecular identifiers for immune sequencing clone quantification. A single record per CDR3 protein comes from TCRdb applying MiXCR to the PCR reads. The sample carries a few hundred thousand distinct CDR3 sequences, about a fifth recorded once. Specimen: naive CD8+ T cells from blood, with Jurkat cell RNA spiked in. Subset specified: FACS-sorted CD8+CD4-CCR7+CD45RA+ naive T cells. These receptors were obtained from a human donor in good health. Some libraries in this study had Jurkat cell RNA spiked in.

This clonotype was detected only once. Given a much more abundant clone one base away, this may be a read error. The chain combines TRBV6-6 with TRBJ1-5, with D maybe TRBD1 (6 bases). The CDR3 spans 15 residues. Trimming stripped 8 bases from V and 7 bases from J, with 21 bases between. The germline V gene has CDR1 MNHNY and CDR2 SVGAGI (reference sequence). CDR3 region: CASAIPGQQTQPQHF. The CDR3 bases are TGTGCCAGCGCTATACCGGGACAACAAACCCAGCCCCAGCATTTT.

This clonotype was observed at least ten times. This sequence joins TRBV4-3 and TRBJ2-7, with D uncertain. Per the germline V gene, CDR1 is LGHNA and CDR2 is YSLEER. There are 14 residues in the CDR3. The V end lost 4 bases, the J end lost 5 bases, and 15 bases lay between the germline ends. The CDR3 region is CASSPRLGVDEQYF. Here the CDR3 DNA reads TGCGCCAGCAGCCCCCGCTTGGGCGTGGACGAGCAGTACTTC.

This rearrangement joins TRBV30 to TRBJ1-5; TRBD1 is a possible D gene (5 bases). Deletions cut 3 bases from V and 7 bases from J, with 19 bases between. Germline-derived CDR1 and CDR2 are GTSNPN and SVGIG (reference sequence). The CDR3 runs 15 residues. CDR3 nucleotide sequence: TGTGCCTGGAGGCAAGCATCAGGGTCCGGGCAGCCCCAGCATTTT. Its translation: CAWRQASGSGQPQHF.

The chain has TRBV20-1 and TRBJ2-7, with TRBD2 matching over 8 bases. Trimming removed 0 bases from V and 1 base from J; junction bases left unmatched: 5. Germline V gene lookup returns CDR1 DFQATT and CDR2 SNEGSKA (reference sequence). This CDR3 has 15 residues. The CDR3 DNA is TGCAGTGCTAGAGATCTTAGCGGGGTATCCTACGAGCAGTACTTC. Its protein product is CSARDLSGVSYEQYF.

Ten or more counts support this clonotype. This chain connects TRBV20-1 to TRBJ1-4, with no clear D. The CDR3 has 14 residues. Trimming stripped 1 base from V and 6 bases from J, with 12 bases between. Germline V gene lookup returns CDR1 DFQATT and CDR2 SNEGSKA (reference sequence). This CDR3 reads CSARVEGRYEKLFF. The CDR3 nucleotides read TGCAGTGCTAGAGTAGAAGGACGCTATGAAAAACTGTTTTTT.

There are many counts of this clonotype. This chain links TRBV11-2 with TRBJ2-7, with D hard to call. CDR1 is SGHAT and CDR2 is FQNNGV in the germline V gene. The CDR3 consists of 12 residues. Deletions cut 5 bases from V and 6 bases from J, with 11 bases between. The CDR3: CASSPRLGEQYF. CDR3 coding DNA: TGTGCCAGCAGCCCGAGACTGGGCGAGCAGTACTTC.

V is TRBV12-3 or TRBV12-4 and J is TRBJ2-7; 9 bases agree with TRBD1. J gave up 5 bases and V 3 bases, and 5 bases lay outside the gene matches. This CDR3 comprises 14 residues. CDR3 DNA: TGTGCCAGCAGTTTCGACAGGGGGGTTAACGAGCAGTACTTC. Residues: CASSFDRGVNEQYF.

This clonotype was detected ten times or more. V is TRBV6-2 or TRBV6-3 and J is TRBJ1-1; a possible D gene is TRBD1 (5 bases). Looked up from germline, CDR1 is MNHEY and CDR2 is SVGEGT. Trimming removed 9 bases at V and 6 bases at J, with 8 bases between. The CDR3 spans 10 residues. This chain's CDR3 is CASGDAEAFF. Here the CDR3 DNA reads TGTGCCAGTGGGGACGCTGAAGCTTTCTTT.

The chain recombines TRBV27 with TRBJ2-7, with D perhaps matching TRBD1 (6 bases). The CDR3 totals 11 residues. Germline lookup yields CDR1 MNHEY and CDR2 SMNVEV (reference sequence). V was cut by 8 bases and J by 7 bases, with 12 bases left in between. The CDR3 DNA reads TGTGCCAGCGCCGCCGGGACAGAGCAGTACTTC. Translation: CASAAGTEQYF.

This clonotype was found many times. The CDR3 DNA follows: TGCGCCAGCAGCTGGGGGGCTCCGGGCACTGAAGCTTTCTTT. This codes for CASSWGAPGTEAFF. This sequence joins TRBV4-1 and TRBJ1-1, with D possibly being TRBD1 (6 bases). Germline V gene sequence: CDR1 MGHRA, CDR2 YSYEKL. V was pared by 5 bases and J by 4 bases, with 14 bases between. The CDR3 length is 14 residues.

A word on this clonotype: One base away lies a much larger clone, so this may be a sequencing read error. The chain has TRBV2 and TRBJ2-3; D may match TRBD1 or TRBD2 (5 bases each). Germline values: CDR1 SNHLY, CDR2 FYNNEI. This CDR3 is built from 15 residues. The CDR3 DNA reads TGTGCCAGCAGTGAAGCGGGGGTGGGTCTGCGTACGCAGTGTTTT. Its translation: CASSEAGVGLRTQCF.

This rearrangement joins TRBV19 to TRBJ1-5; 7 bases map to TRBD1. The CDR3 consists of 15 residues. V lost 1 base to trimming and J lost 6 bases; unmatched junction nucleotides: 6. Germline CDR1 LNHDA, CDR2 SQIVND (reference sequence). CDR3 DNA: TGTGCCAGTAGTATAGTCCACAGGGGCCGTCAGCCCCAGCATTTT. This sequence encodes CASSIVHRGRQPQHF.

Only a few counts were recorded for this clonotype. This chain connects TRBV20-1 to TRBJ2-2; 8 nucleotides align to TRBD2. Trimming took 0 bases from V and 2 from J; bases not matched to a gene: 8. This CDR3 has 17 amino acids. The V gene's germline CDR1 is DFQATT and CDR2 SNEGSKA (reference sequence). The CDR3 DNA is TGCAGTGCTAGAGATTTGGGACTAGTTGCAAACACCGGGGAGCTGTTTTTT. Its translation is CSARDLGLVANTGELFF.

The rearrangement links TRBV27 to TRBJ1-4; TRBD1 is a possible D gene (6 bases). The germline V gene encodes CDR1 MNHEY and CDR2 SMNVEV (reference sequence). This CDR3 spans 15 amino acids. V lost 5 bases to trimming and J lost 5 bases, with 15 bases between them. The CDR3 bases are TGTGCCAGCAGTACCCCACGGGGGGGCAATGAAAAACTGTTTTTT. It codes for CASSTPRGGNEKLFF.

As for this clonotype: Relative to the germline gene, one junction end is altered; a read error may explain this. The gene calls are TRBV30 and TRBJ2-7, with D possibly being TRBD2 (6 bases). This CDR3 is 12 amino acids long. Germline V gene lookup returns CDR1 GTSNPN and CDR2 SVGIG (reference sequence). CDR3: CARRGDSYEQYF. In DNA form, the CDR3 reads TGTGCCAGGAGGGGAGACTCCTACGAGCAGTACTTC.